The TCR beta chain under discussion was sequenced for a study of T cells in Graves' hyperthyroidism and ophthalmopathy. Amplification of TCR beta CDR3 regions was performed using RNA transcripts as template. The HTBI set primed first-round TCR CDR3 RT-PCR. TCRdb recomputed calls from the multiplex PCR reads with MiXCR, one row per CDR3 protein. This table has 400,000 to 600,000 distinct CDR3 sequences, about 16% appearing once. This clonotype was observed many times. CDR3 size: 16 residues. Germline V CDR1 and CDR2: SGHDT, YYEEEE. Deletions cut 4 bases from V and 4 bases from J, with 19 bases between. The chain couples TRBV5-6 to TRBJ2-3; maybe TRBD1 (6 bases). The specimen sequenced was blood. The source of this sequence is a woman aged 30 to 39 with Graves' ophthalmopathy. The CDR3, as DNA: TGTGCCAGCAGCAATACTAAACAGGGAGTAGCAGATACGCAGTATTTT. It specifies CASSNTKQGVADTQYF.